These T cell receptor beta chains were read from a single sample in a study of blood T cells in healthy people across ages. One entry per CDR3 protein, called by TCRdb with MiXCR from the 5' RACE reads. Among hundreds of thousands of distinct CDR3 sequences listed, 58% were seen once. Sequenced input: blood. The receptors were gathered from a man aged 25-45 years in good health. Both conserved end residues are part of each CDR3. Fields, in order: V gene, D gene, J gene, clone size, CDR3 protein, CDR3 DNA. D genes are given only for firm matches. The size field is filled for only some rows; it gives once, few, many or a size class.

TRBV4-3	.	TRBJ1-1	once	CASSHTDRLNTEAFF	TGCGCCAGCAGCCACACAGACAGGCTGAACACTGAAGCTTTCTTT
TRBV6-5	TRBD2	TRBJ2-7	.	CASSYSSPGLAETYEQYF	TGTGCCAGCAGTTACTCCAGTCCGGGACTAGCGGAAACCTACGAGCAGTACTTC
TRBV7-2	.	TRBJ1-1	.	CASSLGRGDEAFF	TGTGCCAGCAGCTTAGGACGGGGGGATGAAGCTTTCTTT
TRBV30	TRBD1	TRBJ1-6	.	CACGQANSPLHF	TGTGCCTGCGGACAGGCTAATTCACCCCTCCACTTT
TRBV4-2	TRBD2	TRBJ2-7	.	CASSPGLAGATSYEQYF	TGTGCCAGCAGCCCTGGACTAGCGGGAGCGACCTCCTACGAGCAGTACTTC
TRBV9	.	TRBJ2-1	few	CASVPLSGTDNEQFF	TGTGCCAGCGTTCCCCTTTCGGGGACTGACAATGAGCAGTTCTTC
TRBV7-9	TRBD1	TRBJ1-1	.	CASRGRGPTEAFF	TGTGCCAGCAGGGGCAGGGGGCCTACTGAAGCTTTCTTT
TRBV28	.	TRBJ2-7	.	CASTPDHYEQYF	TGTGCCAGCACACCAGACCACTACGAGCAGTACTTC
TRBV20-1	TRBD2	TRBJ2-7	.	CGARRPGGPYEQYF	TGCGGTGCGCGACGCCCGGGGGGTCCCTACGAGCAGTACTTC
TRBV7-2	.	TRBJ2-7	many	CASSQQGTYEQYF	TGTGCCAGCAGCCAACAGGGCACCTACGAGCAGTACTTC
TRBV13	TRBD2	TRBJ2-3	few	CASSLGAAGRTDTQYF	TGTGCCAGCAGCTTAGGAGCAGCGGGACGCACAGATACGCAGTATTTT
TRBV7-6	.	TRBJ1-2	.	CASSFNRAGNYGYTF	TGTGCCAGCAGCTTCAACAGGGCTGGGAACTATGGCTACACCTTC
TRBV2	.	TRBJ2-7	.	CASSTGRSNYEQYF	TGTGCCAGCAGTACGGGACGTAGCAACTACGAGCAGTACTTC
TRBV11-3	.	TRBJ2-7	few	CASSSSGNYEQYF	TGTGCCAGCAGCTCCTCAGGGAATTATGAGCAGTACTTC
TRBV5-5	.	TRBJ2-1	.	CASSLRSWTLPNEQFF	TGTGCCAGCAGCTTAAGGTCCTGGACACTTCCGAATGAGCAGTTCTTC
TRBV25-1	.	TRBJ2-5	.	CASSPFDRLGETQYF	TGTGCCAGCAGCCCCTTCGACAGGCTTGGGGAGACCCAGTACTTC
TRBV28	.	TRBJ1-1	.	CASRGCAEAFF	TGTGCCAGCAGGGGTTGCGCTGAAGCTTTCTTT
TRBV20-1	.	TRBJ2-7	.	CSARDHGEGPYEQYF	TGCAGTGCTAGAGATCACGGGGAAGGGCCCTACGAGCAGTACTTC
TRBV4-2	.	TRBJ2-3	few	CASSQGRGGSTDTQYF	TGTGCCAGCAGCCAAGGGCGGGGAGGTAGCACAGATACGCAGTATTTT
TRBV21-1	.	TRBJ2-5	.	CASSKARGRKETQYF	TGTGCCAGCAGCAAAGCTCGGGGACGAAAAGAGACCCAGTACTTC
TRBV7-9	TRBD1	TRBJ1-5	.	CASSYDRGPLWPQHF	TGTGCCAGCAGCTACGACAGGGGCCCTTTGTGGCCCCAGCATTTT
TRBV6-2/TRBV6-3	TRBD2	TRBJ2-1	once	CASSQRLAGGKQFF	TGTGCCAGCAGCCAGCGTCTAGCGGGGGGGAAGCAGTTCTTC
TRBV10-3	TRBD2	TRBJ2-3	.	CAISVSGRGDTQYF	TGTGCCATCAGTGTTAGCGGGAGGGGAGATACGCAGTATTTT
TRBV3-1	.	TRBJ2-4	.	CASSRVGGANIQYF	TGTGCCAGCAGCCGTGTAGGGGGAGCAAACATTCAGTACTTC
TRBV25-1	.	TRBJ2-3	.	CASSEGGWDTQYF	TGTGCCAGCAGTGAGGGGGGCTGGGATACGCAGTATTTT
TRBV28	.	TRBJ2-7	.	CASSFPGTSYEQYF	TGTGCCAGCAGTTTCCCCGGGACCAGCTACGAGCAGTACTTC
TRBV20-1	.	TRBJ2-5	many	CSAPGGSFETQYF	TGCAGTGCCCCCGGAGGAAGTTTCGAGACCCAGTACTTC
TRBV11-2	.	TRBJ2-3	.	CASSITPDVDTQYF	TGTGCCAGCAGCATAACACCTGACGTTGATACGCAGTATTTT
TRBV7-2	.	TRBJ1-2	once	CASSLGRDTYGYTF	TGTGCCAGCAGCTTAGGCAGAGACACCTATGGCTACACCTTC
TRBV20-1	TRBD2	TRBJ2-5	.	CSARDLTSGAPKTQYF	TGCAGTGCTAGAGATTTGACTAGCGGGGCCCCCAAGACCCAGTACTTC
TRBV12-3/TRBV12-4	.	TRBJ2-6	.	CASSFDSFSGANVLTF	TGTGCCAGCAGTTTCGACAGCTTCTCTGGGGCCAACGTCCTGACTTTC
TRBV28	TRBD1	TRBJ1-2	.	CASRPGQTYGYTF	TGTGCCAGCAGGCCGGGACAGACCTATGGCTACACCTTC
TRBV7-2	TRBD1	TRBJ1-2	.	CASSTNPPTGVGGYTF	TGTGCCAGCAGCACCAACCCACCGACAGGGGTGGGTGGCTACACCTTC
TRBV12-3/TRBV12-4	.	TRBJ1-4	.	CASSLGAGAYTNEKLFF	TGTGCCAGCAGTTTAGGGGCGGGGGCCTACACTAATGAAAAACTGTTTTTT
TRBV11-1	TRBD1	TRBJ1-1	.	CASSEVGGYTEAFF	TGTGCCAGCAGCGAGGTAGGGGGCTACACTGAAGCTTTCTTT
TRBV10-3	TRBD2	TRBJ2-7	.	CAISVGTRDSYEQYF	TGTGCCATCAGTGTAGGGACTAGGGATTCCTACGAGCAGTACTTC
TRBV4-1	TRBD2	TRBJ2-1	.	CASSQEQAGGLREQFF	TGCGCCAGCAGCCAAGAGCAAGCGGGGGGGCTTCGGGAGCAGTTCTTC
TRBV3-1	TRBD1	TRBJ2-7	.	CASTGRTGPYEQYF	TGTGCCAGCACCGGCCGGACAGGGCCCTACGAGCAGTACTTC
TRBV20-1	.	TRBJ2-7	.	CSARDLQRPLSEQYF	TGCAGTGCTAGAGATCTGCAAAGGCCCCTTTCCGAGCAGTACTTC
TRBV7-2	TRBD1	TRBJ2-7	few	CASSPVGTDAYEQYF	TGTGCCAGCAGCCCCGTTGGGACAGATGCCTACGAGCAGTACTTC
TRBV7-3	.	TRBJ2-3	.	CASSFSLSTDTQYF	TGTGCCAGCAGCTTCAGCCTTAGCACAGATACGCAGTATTTT
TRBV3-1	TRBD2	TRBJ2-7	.	CASLSGTGDEQYF	TGTGCCAGCCTTAGCGGGACGGGGGACGAGCAGTACTTC
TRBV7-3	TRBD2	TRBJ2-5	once	CASSLEGRGTQTQYF	TGTGCCAGCAGCTTAGAGGGGCGGGGGACGCAGACCCAGTACTTC
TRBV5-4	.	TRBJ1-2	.	CASSLGASVGYGYTF	TGTGCCAGCAGCTTGGGGGCCAGCGTTGGCTATGGCTACACCTTC
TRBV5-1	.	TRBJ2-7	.	CASSLDRAKYF	TGCGCCAGCAGCTTGGACAGGGCTAAGTACTTC
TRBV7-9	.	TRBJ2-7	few	CASSSLETLIDEQYF	TGTGCCAGCAGCTCACTAGAGACTCTAATCGACGAGCAGTACTTC
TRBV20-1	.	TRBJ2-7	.	CSASENNYEQYF	TGCAGTGCTAGTGAGAACAACTACGAGCAGTACTTC
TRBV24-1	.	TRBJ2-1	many	CATSDPRTWTNEQFF	TGTGCCACCAGTGATCCTCGGACCTGGACAAATGAGCAGTTCTTC
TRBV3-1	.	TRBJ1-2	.	CASSQESRVHGYTF	TGTGCCAGCAGCCAAGAGAGCAGGGTCCATGGCTACACCTTC
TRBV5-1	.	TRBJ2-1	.	CASSFASALGNEQFF	TGCGCCAGCAGCTTCGCATCGGCCCTGGGGAATGAGCAGTTCTTC